The source of this T cell receptor (beta chain) is a study of human T cells and chemical hapten exposure. Turning to the study itself: Investigators sensitized approximately 2 cm by approximately 2 cm of upper inner arm skin with 2% DPC. The study, taken as a whole, reports: Counts of TCRs above 1 in 1000 frequency stayed unchanged with DPC sensitization.

Time point specified: patch test 2, 6 weeks after DPC sensitization. Treatment meaning: therapeutic diphenylcyclopropenone sensitization with weekly scalp DPC. Someone pulled total RNA out of unfractionated whole blood. TCRdb re-called the RACE reads through MiXCR, storing one row per CDR3 protein. The sample holds 330,000 or so distinct CDR3 sequences, just under 6.5% seen once. Trimming removed 0 bases from V and 2 bases from J, with 11 bases in between. Germline-derived CDR1 and CDR2 are DFQATT and SNEGSKA (reference sequence). The CDR3 covers 14 residues. The sample holds a few counts of this clonotype. Its antigen is unknown.

The V gene is TRBV20-1, the J gene TRBJ2-7; no clear D gene. The sequence came from a woman aged 18-30 years with alopecia areata. Some clones in this sample may be carry-over from other donors' samples. The sequencing used whole blood, collected in connection with sensitization to the hapten diphenylcyclopropenone (DPC). The CDR3 region has the DNA TGCAGTGCTAGAGATCGACGGTCCGCCTACGAGCAGTACTTC. This encodes CSARDRRSAYEQYF.